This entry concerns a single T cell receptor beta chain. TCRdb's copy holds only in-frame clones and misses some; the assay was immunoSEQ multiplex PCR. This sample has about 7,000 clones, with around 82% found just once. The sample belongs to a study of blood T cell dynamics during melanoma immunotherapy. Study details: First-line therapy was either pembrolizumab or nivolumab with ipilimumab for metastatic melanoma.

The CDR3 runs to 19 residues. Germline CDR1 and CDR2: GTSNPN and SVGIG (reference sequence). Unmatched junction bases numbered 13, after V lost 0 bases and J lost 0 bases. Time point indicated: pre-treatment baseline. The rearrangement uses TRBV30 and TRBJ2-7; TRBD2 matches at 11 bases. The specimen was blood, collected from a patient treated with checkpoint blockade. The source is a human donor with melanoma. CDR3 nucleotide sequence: TGTGCCTGGAGTGTAAGGTTATCGACTAGCGGGGATAGCTCCTACGAGCAGTACTTC. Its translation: CAWSVRLSTSGDSSYEQYF.